A single sample is the source of the 18 T cell receptor beta chains below, sequenced in a study of blood T cells in healthy people across ages. PCR was performed a second time for about 7 to 12 cycles using a sample-barcoded 5' primer and a J-beta primer mix. One entry per CDR3 protein results from TCRdb running MiXCR on the 5' RACE reads. Of about 1.8 million distinct CDR3 sequences in the sample, 49% are singletons; the top ten hold 2.1%. Specimen: blood. The receptors were sampled from a woman in her forties in good health.

The V and J genes are TRBV4-3 and TRBJ1-5; D unresolved. Germline-derived CDR1 and CDR2 are LGHNA and YSLEER. This CDR3 has 13 residues. V was cut by 2 bases and J by 4 bases, with 6 bases left in between. The CDR3 protein is CASSQTPNQPQHF. The CDR3 DNA follows: TGCGCCAGCAGCCAAACACCAAATCAGCCCCAGCATTTT.

The rearrangement uses TRBV9 and TRBJ1-6, with TRBD1 as a possible D gene (6 bases). Germline CDR1 SGDLS, CDR2 YYNGEE. CDR3 size: 16 residues. Trimming removed 1 base from V and 2 bases from J, with 10 bases in between. The CDR3 loop is CASSVSGTTYNSPLHF. Here the CDR3 DNA reads TGTGCCAGCAGCGTAAGCGGGACAACCTATAATTCACCCCTCCACTTT.

This chain uses TRBV20-1 with TRBJ2-1, with D possibly being TRBD2 (6 bases). CDR1 DFQATT and CDR2 SNEGSKA come from the germline V gene (reference sequence). The CDR3 totals 16 residues. V lost 0 bases to trimming and J lost 7 bases, with 19 bases between them. CDR3 DNA: TGCAGTGCTAGAGATGTTGCGGGGCAGGGTCGGAATGAGCAGTTCTTC. Protein sequence: CSARDVAGQGRNEQFF.

For this clonotype: Its ends do not fully match the called genes, so a read error is possible. The chain has TRBV29-1 and TRBJ2-7; possible D gene TRBD1, 5 bases. TRBJ2-5 matches the DNA end more closely, so the J call is doubtful. This CDR3 comprises 13 residues. Germline CDR1 SQVTM, CDR2 ANQGSEA. CDR3 protein: CGVGRGQRETQYF. The CDR3 DNA follows: TGCGGCGTTGGAAGGGGTCAACGAGAGACCCAGTACTTC.

This chain joins TRBV4-3 and TRBJ2-5; 9 bases line up with TRBD2. From germline, CDR1 is LGHNA and CDR2 YSLEER. With V trimmed by 0 bases and J by 11 bases, 10 bases remained unmatched. The CDR3 has 15 amino acids. The CDR3 region is CASSQEGLAVNEQYF. CDR3 bases: TGCGCCAGCAGCCAAGAGGGACTAGCAGTTAATGAGCAGTACTTC.

The chain combines TRBV5-1 with TRBJ2-4, with D unclear. The assigned J gene may be wrong: the sequence end matches TRBJ2-7 better. The germline CDR1 and CDR2 sequences are SGHRS and YFSETQ. CDR3 length equals 15 residues. The CDR3 reads CASSLASDPAYEQYF. The CDR3 DNA reads TGCGCCAGCAGCTTGGCCTCCGATCCAGCCTACGAGCAGTACTTC.

V gene TRBV6-5 combines with J gene TRBJ1-1; D remains ambiguous. Germline V CDR1 and CDR2: MNHEY, SVGAGI. V was shortened by 5 bases and J by 1 base, with 17 bases between the two germline ends. This CDR3 comprises 16 residues. Written as DNA, the CDR3 is TGTGCCAGCAGTCATCACCTTGGACGGGCGAACACTGAAGCTTTCTTT. It specifies CASSHHLGRANTEAFF.

The J gene is TRBJ1-6, the V gene TRBV5-1; possible D gene TRBD1, 5 bases. This CDR3 contains 15 residues. V dropped 3 bases and J dropped 8 bases, with 15 bases sitting between them. Germline V lookup: CDR1 SGHRS, CDR2 YFSETQ. The CDR3 DNA reads TGCGCCAGCAGCTCGGGACGGGGGGATCATTCACCCCTCCACTTT. This encodes CASSSGRGDHSPLHF. The entire variable domain, with the rest obtained from reference TRBV5-1 and TRBJ1-6, is as follows: KAGVTQTPRYLIKTRGQQVTLSCSPISGHRSVSWYQQTPGQGLQFLFEYFSETQRNKGNFPGRFSGRQFSNSRSEMNVSTLELGDSALYLCASSSGRGDHSPLHFGNGTRLTVT.

Comments on this clonotype: An end of the junction does not agree with germline; a read error may underlie this. The J gene is TRBJ2-3, the V gene TRBV7-7, with D perhaps TRBD2 (5 bases). This CDR3 has 17 residues. In germline, CDR1 is SSHAT, CDR2 FNYEAQ (reference sequence). The CDR3, as DNA: TGTGCTAGCAGCCCCGGGTCCGGGGTCCCTATCACAGATACGCAGTATTTT. Residues: CASSPGSGVPITDTQYF.

This clonotype was seen once. This rearrangement joins TRBV14 to TRBJ2-1, with D unresolved. The CDR3 contains 11 residues. Germline CDR1 and CDR2: SGHDN and FVKESK. Trimming pared 4 bases from V and 15 bases from J, leaving 13 bases between. CDR3 region: CASSLGFPWFF. The CDR3 nucleotides are TGTGCCAGCAGCCTGGGGTTCCCTTGGTTCTTC.

This chain joins TRBV28 and TRBJ2-7; D gene ambiguous. CDR1 and CDR2 from the germline V gene are MDHEN and SYDVKM. This CDR3 has 16 amino acids. V was trimmed by 1 base and J by 4 bases, leaving 17 bases between them. Here the CDR3 reads CASSLFFVTAFYEQYF. The DNA of the CDR3 is TGTGCCAGCAGTTTATTCTTCGTTACAGCCTTTTACGAGCAGTACTTC.

The chain links TRBV12-3 or TRBV12-4 to TRBJ1-2; a possible D gene is TRBD1 (5 bases). The CDR3 runs 11 residues. The V and J ends lost 10 bases and 6 bases respectively, with 12 bases between them. The CDR3, as DNA: TGTGCCACCGGATCCAGGGATGGCTACACCTTC. It codes for CATGSRDGYTF.

This clonotype has more than one count but fewer than ten. This chain connects TRBV29-1 to TRBJ2-3; D perhaps matches TRBD1 (6 bases). The CDR3 extends over 13 amino acids. V lost 4 bases, J lost 3 bases, and 11 bases lay in between. Germline-derived CDR1 and CDR2 are SQVTM and ANQGSEA. The CDR3: CSVAHTGTDTQYF. The CDR3 nucleotides are TGCAGCGTTGCTCATACAGGGACAGATACGCAGTATTTT.

The gene calls are TRBV7-6 and TRBJ2-1; 9 bases line up with TRBD1. V dropped 1 base and J dropped 8; count of bases not matched to a gene: 3. The CDR3 has 14 amino acids. The V gene's germline CDR1 is SGHVS and CDR2 FNYEAQ. The CDR3 protein is CASSLGDRDDEQFF. For the CDR3, the DNA is TGTGCCAGCAGCTTAGGGGACAGGGACGATGAGCAGTTCTTC.

The rearrangement links TRBV4-1 to TRBJ1-2; D is undetermined. V lost 3 bases, J lost 5 bases, and 16 bases lay in between. CDR1 and CDR2 from the germline V gene are MGHRA and YSYEKL. This CDR3 is 15 amino acids long. CDR3 nucleotide sequence: TGCGCCAGCAGCCACCCGGTGCGGCCTCAATATGGCTACACCTTC. It specifies CASSHPVRPQYGYTF.

This clonotype has a count of ten or more. V is TRBV11-2 and J is TRBJ2-7, with a possible D match to TRBD2 (6 bases). V lost 0 bases and J lost 3, with 9 bases in between. In germline, CDR1 is SGHAT, CDR2 FQNNGV. The CDR3 contains 14 residues. The CDR3 protein is CASSLDGGIYEQYF. CDR3 nucleotides: TGTGCCAGCAGCTTAGATGGCGGGATCTACGAGCAGTACTTC. Complete variable domain (other parts from reference TRBV11-2 and TRBJ2-7): EAGVAQSPRYKIIEKRQSVAFWCNPISGHATLYWYQQILGQGPKLLIQFQNNGVVDDSQLPKDRFSAERLKGVDSTLKIQPAKLEDSAVYLCASSLDGGIYEQYFGPGTRLTVT.

The chain is built from TRBV29-1 and TRBJ2-5; D perhaps matches TRBD1 (6 bases). CDR3 length: 13 residues. Trimming removed 7 bases at V and 5 bases at J, with 17 bases between. Looked up from germline, CDR1 is SQVTM and CDR2 is ANQGSEA. The CDR3 loop is CSGTEVRGETQYF. For the CDR3, the DNA is TGCAGCGGTACCGAGGTCAGGGGTGAGACCCAGTACTTC.

This clonotype appeared a few times. The chain links TRBV7-2 to TRBJ1-5; D might be TRBD1 (5 bases). The length of the CDR3 is 16 residues. V gave up 3 bases and J gave up 3 bases, with 15 bases separating them. CDR1 is SGHTA and CDR2 is FQGNSA in the germline V gene. CDR3 sequence: CASSLEGSGFNQPQHF. The CDR3 DNA reads as TGTGCCAGCAGCTTGGAGGGATCAGGGTTCAATCAGCCCCAGCATTTT.